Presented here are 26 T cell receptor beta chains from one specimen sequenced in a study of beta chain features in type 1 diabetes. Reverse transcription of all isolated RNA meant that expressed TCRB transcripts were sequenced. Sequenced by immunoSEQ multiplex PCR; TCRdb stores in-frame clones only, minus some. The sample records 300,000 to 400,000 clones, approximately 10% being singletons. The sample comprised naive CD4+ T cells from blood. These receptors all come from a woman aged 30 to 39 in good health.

The DNA of the CDR3 is TGTGCCAGCAGTAGCGGCAATAACGTCAATGAGCAGTTCTTC. It codes for CASSSGNNVNEQFF. The V call is TRBV7-3, the J call TRBJ2-1, with D possibly matching TRBD2 (6 bases). The V gene's germline CDR1 is SGHTA and CDR2 FQGTGA. CDR3 length equals 14 residues. Trimming removed 6 bases at V and 6 bases at J, with 15 bases between.

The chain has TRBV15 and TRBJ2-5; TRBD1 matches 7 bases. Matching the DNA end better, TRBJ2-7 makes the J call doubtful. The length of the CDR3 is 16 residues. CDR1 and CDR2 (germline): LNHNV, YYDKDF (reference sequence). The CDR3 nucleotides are TGTGCCACTTCGACCGTCGACAGGGATGGTGTGTACGAGCAGTACTTC. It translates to CATSTVDRDGVYEQYF.

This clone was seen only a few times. The CDR3 is CASSLYQVTNYGYTF. DNA of the CDR3: TGTGCCAGCAGTTTGTATCAGGTCACTAACTATGGCTACACCTTC. The chain couples TRBV28 to TRBJ1-2; D call uncertain. The CDR3 is 15 amino acids. Trimming removed 3 bases from V and 0 bases from J, with 11 bases in between. Germline V gene sequence: CDR1 MDHEN, CDR2 SYDVKM.

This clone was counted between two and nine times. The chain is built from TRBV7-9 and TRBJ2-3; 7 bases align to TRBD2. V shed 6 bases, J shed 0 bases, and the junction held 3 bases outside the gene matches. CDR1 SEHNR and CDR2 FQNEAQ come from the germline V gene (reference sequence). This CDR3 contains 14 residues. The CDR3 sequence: CASRSSGSTDTQYF. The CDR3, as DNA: TGTGCCAGCAGATCTAGCGGAAGCACAGATACGCAGTATTTT.

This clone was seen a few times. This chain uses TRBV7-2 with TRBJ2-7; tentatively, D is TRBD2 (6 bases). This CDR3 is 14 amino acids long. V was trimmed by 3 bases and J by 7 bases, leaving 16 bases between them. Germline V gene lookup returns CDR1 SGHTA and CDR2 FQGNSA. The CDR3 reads CASSFTPSGREQYF. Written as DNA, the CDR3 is TGTGCCAGCAGCTTTACTCCTTCGGGGAGGGAGCAGTACTTC.

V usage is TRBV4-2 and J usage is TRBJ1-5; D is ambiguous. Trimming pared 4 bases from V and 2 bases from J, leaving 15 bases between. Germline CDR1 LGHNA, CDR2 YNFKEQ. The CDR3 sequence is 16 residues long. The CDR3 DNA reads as TGTGCCAGCAGCCCGGTGGGAGAGGGAGGCAATCAGCCCCAGCATTTT. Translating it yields CASSPVGEGGNQPQHF.

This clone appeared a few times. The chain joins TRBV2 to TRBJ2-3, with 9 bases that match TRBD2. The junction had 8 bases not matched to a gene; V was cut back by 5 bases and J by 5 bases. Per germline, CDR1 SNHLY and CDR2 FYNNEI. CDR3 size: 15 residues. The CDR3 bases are TGTGCCAGCAGTAGTCAGGGACTAGCTTTAGATACGCAGTATTTT. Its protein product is CASSSQGLALDTQYF.

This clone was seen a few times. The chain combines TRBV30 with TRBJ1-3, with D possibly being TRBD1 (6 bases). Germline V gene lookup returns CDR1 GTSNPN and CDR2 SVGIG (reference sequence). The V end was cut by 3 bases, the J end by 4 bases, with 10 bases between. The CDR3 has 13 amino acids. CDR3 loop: CAWSSTGGNTIYF. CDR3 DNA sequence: TGTGCCTGGAGCAGCACAGGGGGAAACACCATATATTTT. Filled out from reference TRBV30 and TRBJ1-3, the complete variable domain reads SQTIHQWPATLVQPVGSPLSLECTVEGTSNPNLYWYRQAAGRGLQLLFYSVGIGQISSEVPQNLSASRPQDRQFILSSKKLLLSDSGFYLCAWSSTGGNTIYFGEGSWLTVV.

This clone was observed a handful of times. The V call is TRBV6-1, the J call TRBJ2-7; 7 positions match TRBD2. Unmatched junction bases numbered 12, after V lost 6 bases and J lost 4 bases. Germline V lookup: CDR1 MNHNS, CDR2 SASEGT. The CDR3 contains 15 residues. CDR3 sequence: CASRPSWEGRYEQYF. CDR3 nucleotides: TGTGCCAGCAGACCCTCCTGGGAGGGCCGATACGAGCAGTACTTC.

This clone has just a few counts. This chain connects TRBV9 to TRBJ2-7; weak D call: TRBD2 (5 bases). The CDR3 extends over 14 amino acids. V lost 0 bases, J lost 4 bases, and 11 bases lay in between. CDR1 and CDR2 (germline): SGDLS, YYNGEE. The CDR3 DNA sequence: TGTGCCAGCAGCGTAGCTATCGAGGGTTACGAGCAGTACTTC. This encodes CASSVAIEGYEQYF.

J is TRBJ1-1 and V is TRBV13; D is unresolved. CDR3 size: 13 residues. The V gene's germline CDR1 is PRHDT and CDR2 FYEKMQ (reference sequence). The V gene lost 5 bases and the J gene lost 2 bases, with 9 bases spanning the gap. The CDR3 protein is CASSLLFNTEAFF. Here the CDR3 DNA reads TGTGCCAGCAGCCTCCTTTTTAACACTGAAGCTTTCTTT.

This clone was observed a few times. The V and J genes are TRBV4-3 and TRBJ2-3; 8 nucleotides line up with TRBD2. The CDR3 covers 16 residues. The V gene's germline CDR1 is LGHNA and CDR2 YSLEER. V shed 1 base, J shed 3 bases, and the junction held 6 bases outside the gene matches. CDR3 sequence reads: CASSQGGSGTTDTQYF. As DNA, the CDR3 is TGCGCCAGCAGCCAAGGGGGTAGCGGGACGACAGATACGCAGTATTTT.

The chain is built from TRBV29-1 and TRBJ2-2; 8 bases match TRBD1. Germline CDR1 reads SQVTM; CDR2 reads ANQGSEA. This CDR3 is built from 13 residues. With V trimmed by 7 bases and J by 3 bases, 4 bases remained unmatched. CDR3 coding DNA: TGCAGCGCGACAGGGGTGGACACCGGGGAGCTGTTTTTT. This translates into CSATGVDTGELFF.

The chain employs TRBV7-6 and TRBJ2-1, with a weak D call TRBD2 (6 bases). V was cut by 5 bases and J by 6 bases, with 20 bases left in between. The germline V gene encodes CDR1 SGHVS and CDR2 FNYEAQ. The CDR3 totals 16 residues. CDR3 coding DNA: TGTGCCAGCAGCCCAGAATCTAGCGCTATGACCAATGAGCAGTTCTTC. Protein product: CASSPESSAMTNEQFF.

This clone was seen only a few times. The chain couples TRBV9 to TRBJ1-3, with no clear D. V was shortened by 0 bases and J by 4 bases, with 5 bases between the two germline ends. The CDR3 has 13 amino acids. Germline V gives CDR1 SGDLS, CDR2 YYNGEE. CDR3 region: CASSVERGNTIYF. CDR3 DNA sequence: TGTGCCAGCAGCGTAGAGCGGGGAAACACCATATATTTT.

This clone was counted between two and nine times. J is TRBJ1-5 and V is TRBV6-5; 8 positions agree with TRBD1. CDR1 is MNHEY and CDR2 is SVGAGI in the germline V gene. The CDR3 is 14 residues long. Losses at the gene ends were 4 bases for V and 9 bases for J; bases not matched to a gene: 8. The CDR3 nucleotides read TGTGCCAGCAGTTCGCAGGGGGCCGCATCGCCCCAGCATTTT. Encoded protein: CASSSQGAASPQHF.

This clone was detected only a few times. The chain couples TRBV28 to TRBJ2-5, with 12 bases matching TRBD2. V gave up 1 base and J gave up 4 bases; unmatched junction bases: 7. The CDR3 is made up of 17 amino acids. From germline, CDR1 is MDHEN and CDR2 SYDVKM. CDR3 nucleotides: TGTGCCAGCAGTTTATATCCCTCGACTAGCGGGAGAGAGACCCAGTACTTC. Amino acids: CASSLYPSTSGRETQYF.

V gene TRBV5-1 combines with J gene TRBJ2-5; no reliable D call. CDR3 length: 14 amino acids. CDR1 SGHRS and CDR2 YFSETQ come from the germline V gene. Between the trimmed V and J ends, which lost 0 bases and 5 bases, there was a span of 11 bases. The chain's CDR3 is CASSLASSLETQYF. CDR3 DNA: TGCGCCAGCAGCTTGGCGAGCTCCTTGGAGACCCAGTACTTC.

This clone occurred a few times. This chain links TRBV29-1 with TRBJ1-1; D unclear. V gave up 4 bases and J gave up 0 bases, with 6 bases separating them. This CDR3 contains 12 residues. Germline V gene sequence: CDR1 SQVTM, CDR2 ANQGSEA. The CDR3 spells CSVGGLNTEAFF. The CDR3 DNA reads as TGCAGCGTTGGAGGCCTGAACACTGAAGCTTTCTTT.

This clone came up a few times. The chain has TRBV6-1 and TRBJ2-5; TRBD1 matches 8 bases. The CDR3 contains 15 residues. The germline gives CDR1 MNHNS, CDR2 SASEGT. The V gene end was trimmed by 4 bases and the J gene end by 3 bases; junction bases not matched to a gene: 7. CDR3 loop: CASSAPGGAEETQYF. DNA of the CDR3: TGTGCCAGCAGTGCCCCAGGGGGCGCGGAAGAGACCCAGTACTTC.

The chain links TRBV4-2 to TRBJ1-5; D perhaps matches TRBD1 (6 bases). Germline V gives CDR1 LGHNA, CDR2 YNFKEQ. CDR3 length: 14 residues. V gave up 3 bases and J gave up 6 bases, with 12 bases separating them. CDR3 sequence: CASSQEQGSQPQHF. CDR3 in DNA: TGTGCCAGCAGCCAGGAACAGGGTAGTCAGCCCCAGCATTTT.

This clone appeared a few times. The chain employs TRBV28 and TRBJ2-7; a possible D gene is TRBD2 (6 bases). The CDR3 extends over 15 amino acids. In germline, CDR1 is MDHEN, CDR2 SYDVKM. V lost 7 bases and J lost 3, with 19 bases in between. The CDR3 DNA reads TGTGCCAGCACTCCCATTGAGGGACTTCTCTACGAGCAGTACTTC. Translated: CASTPIEGLLYEQYF.

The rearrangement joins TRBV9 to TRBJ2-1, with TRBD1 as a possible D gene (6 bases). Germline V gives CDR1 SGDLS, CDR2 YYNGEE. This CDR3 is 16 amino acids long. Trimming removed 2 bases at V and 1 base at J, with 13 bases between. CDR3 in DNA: TGTGCCAGCAGCGTCGATTTGAGGGGGTCCTACAATGAGCAGTTCTTC. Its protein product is CASSVDLRGSYNEQFF.

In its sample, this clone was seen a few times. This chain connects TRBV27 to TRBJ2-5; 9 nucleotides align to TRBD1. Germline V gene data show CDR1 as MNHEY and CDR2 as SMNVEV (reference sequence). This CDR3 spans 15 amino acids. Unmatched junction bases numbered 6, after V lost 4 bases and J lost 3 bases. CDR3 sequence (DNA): TGTGCCAGCAGTTATTACGGGACAGGGAAAGAGACCCAGTACTTC. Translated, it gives CASSYYGTGKETQYF.

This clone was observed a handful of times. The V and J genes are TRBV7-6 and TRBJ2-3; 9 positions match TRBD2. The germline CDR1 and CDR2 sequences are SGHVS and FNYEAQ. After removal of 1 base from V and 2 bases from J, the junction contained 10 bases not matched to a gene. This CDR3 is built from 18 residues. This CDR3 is CASSLGVVAGVPTDTQYF. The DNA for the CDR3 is TGTGCCAGCAGCTTAGGGGTTGTAGCGGGAGTCCCCACAGATACGCAGTATTTT.

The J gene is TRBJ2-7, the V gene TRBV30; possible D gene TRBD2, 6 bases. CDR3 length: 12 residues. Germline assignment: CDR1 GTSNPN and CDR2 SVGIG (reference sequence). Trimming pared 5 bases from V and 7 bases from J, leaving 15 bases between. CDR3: CAWSRQGREQYF. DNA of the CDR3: TGTGCCTGGTCCCGACAAGGGAGGGAGCAGTACTTC.